Presented here are 19 T cell receptor beta chains from one specimen sequenced in a study of shared clonotypes between healthy human individuals. TCRdb keeps only in-frame clones here, not all; method: immunoSEQ multiplex PCR. The sample includes under 1,900,000 clones, less than 99% seen only once; the top ten take 0.36%. Sample: naive CD4+ T cells sorted from blood. The subset denotes: CD45RA+ positively selected. All receptors come from a man under 40 in good health.

The genes are TRBV6-7 and TRBJ1-5; 7 bases are shared with TRBD1. TRBV6-7 is identified as an open reading frame with a role that is uncertain. V was pared by 5 bases and J by 3 bases, with 13 bases of the junction left unmatched. The CDR3 runs to 17 residues. The CDR3, as DNA: TGTGCCAGCAGTGAAACCTTAGACAGGGTCTCCAATCAGCCCCAGCATTTT. Protein sequence: CASSETLDRVSNQPQHF.

The chain is built from TRBV19 and TRBJ1-2, with 8 bases fitting TRBD1. V shed 5 bases, J shed 7 bases, and the junction held 9 bases outside the gene matches. The CDR3 length is 14 residues. CDR1 and CDR2 from the germline V gene are LNHDA and SQIVND (reference sequence). This CDR3 is CASSSTGVNGGYTF. The CDR3 DNA reads TGTGCCAGTAGTTCGACAGGGGTGAATGGTGGCTACACCTTC.

The chain links TRBV7-2 to TRBJ2-2; TRBD2 might be the D (6 bases). The CDR3 extends over 17 amino acids. CDR1 is SGHTA, CDR2 FQGNSA, per germline. The germline V and J ends were trimmed by 5 bases and 5 bases, with 21 bases remaining between them. This chain's CDR3 is CASSPRVGRGETGELFF. CDR3 nucleotides: TGTGCCAGCAGCCCCCGAGTGGGGCGGGGAGAAACCGGGGAGCTGTTTTTT.

The chain uses TRBV5-8 and TRBJ1-2; D unresolved. V lost 0 bases to trimming and J lost 4 bases, with 10 bases between them. The CDR3 covers 14 residues. In germline, CDR1 is SGHTS, CDR2 YDEGEE. The chain's CDR3 is CASSLAGPVYGYTF. In DNA, the CDR3 is TGTGCCAGCAGCTTGGCCGGCCCGGTCTATGGCTACACCTTC.

This clone occurred once. The rearrangement uses TRBV14 and TRBJ1-1; D is unclear. This CDR3 comprises 13 residues. In germline, CDR1 is SGHDN, CDR2 FVKESK. Trimming shortened V by 0 bases and J by 5 bases, and 7 bases separated the two germline ends. CDR3 sequence reads: CASSQDRETEAFF. CDR3 in DNA: TGTGCCAGCAGCCAAGATAGGGAAACTGAAGCTTTCTTT.

The chain carries TRBV5-8 and TRBJ1-5; D not resolved. V dropped 1 base and J dropped 2 bases, with 10 bases sitting between them. Germline CDR1 is SGHTS and CDR2 is YDEGEE. The length of the CDR3 is 15 residues. CDR3 in DNA: TGTGCCAGCAGCTTGCATAACAGCCGCAATCAGCCCCAGCATTTT. This encodes CASSLHNSRNQPQHF.

The chain joins TRBV11-3 to TRBJ2-2; D is undetermined. This CDR3 region has 15 residues. CDR1 and CDR2 (germline): SGHNT, YENEEA. V shed 0 bases and J shed 5 bases, with 10 bases lying between them. CDR3 DNA: TGTGCCAGCAGCTTAGATCGGCCTGAAACCGGGGAGCTGTTTTTT. Protein product: CASSLDRPETGELFF.

The chain couples TRBV6-5 to TRBJ1-2; weak D call: TRBD1 (5 bases). Deletions cut 8 bases from V and 8 bases from J, with 21 bases between. CDR1 is MNHEY and CDR2 is SVGAGI in the germline V gene. The CDR3 sequence is 14 residues long. CDR3 sequence (DNA): TGTGCCAGCCGGCAACCCTTCAGGGAGGACGGCTACACCTTC. Residues: CASRQPFREDGYTF.

The chain carries TRBV28 and TRBJ2-5, with 7 bases lining up with TRBD2. The germline gives CDR1 MDHEN, CDR2 SYDVKM. The CDR3 totals 16 residues. J lost 5 bases, V lost 2 bases, and 11 bases had no gene match. The CDR3 coding sequence is TGTGCCAGCAGTTTAATCCCTTTAAGCGGGATTGAGACCCAGTACTTC. It is translated as CASSLIPLSGIETQYF. Filled out from reference TRBV28 and TRBJ2-5, the complete variable domain reads DVKVTQSSRYLVKRTGEKVFLECVQDMDHENMFWYRQDPGLGLRLIYFSYDVKMKEKGDIPEGYSVSREKKERFSLILESASTNQTSMYLCASSLIPLSGIETQYFGPGTRLLVL.

This sequence joins TRBV7-2 and TRBJ2-7; no firm D call. V gave up 3 bases and J gave up 10 bases, with 16 bases separating them. In germline, CDR1 is SGHTA, CDR2 FQGNSA. CDR3 length: 13 amino acids. CDR3 in amino acids: CASSLPGLRVQYF. The DNA of the CDR3 is TGTGCCAGCAGCTTGCCGGGTCTCCGGGTACAGTACTTC.

The V call is TRBV7-8, the J call TRBJ2-7; TRBD2 agrees at 7 bases. This CDR3 is 16 amino acids long. Germline loops: CDR1 SGHVS, CDR2 FQNEAQ. Trimming at V came to 3 bases and at J to 7 bases, leaving 15 bases not matched to a gene. CDR3 residues: CASSFSLGAGRAEQYF. DNA for the CDR3: TGTGCCAGCAGCTTCTCTCTAGGAGCGGGAAGGGCGGAGCAGTACTTC.

The V and J genes are TRBV18 and TRBJ2-3; D might be TRBD2 (5 bases). Germline V gene lookup returns CDR1 KGHSH and CDR2 LQKENI. V was shortened by 8 bases and J by 0 bases, with 6 bases between the two germline ends. The CDR3 covers 12 residues. CDR3: CASRTSTDTQYF. The DNA for the CDR3 is TGTGCCAGCCGGACTAGCACAGATACGCAGTATTTT.

The chain is built from TRBV2 and TRBJ2-5; D remains unclear. The CDR3 has 15 amino acids. V gave up 0 bases and J gave up 5 bases, with 13 bases separating them. Germline V gene data show CDR1 as SNHLY and CDR2 as FYNNEI. In DNA, the CDR3 is TGTGCCAGCAGTGAAGCCGGTCTACGCTGGGAGACCCAGTACTTC. It translates to CASSEAGLRWETQYF.

CDR3 residues: CASRHGTSSRNEQYF. The CDR3 DNA reads as TGTGCCAGCAGACACGGGACTAGCAGTCGGAACGAGCAGTACTTC. The V call is TRBV27, the J call TRBJ2-7; 9 bases align to TRBD2. There are 15 residues in the CDR3. Trimming removed 6 bases from V and 5 bases from J; junction bases left unmatched: 11. Germline V gene lookup returns CDR1 MNHEY and CDR2 SMNVEV (reference sequence).

This chain joins TRBV6-1 and TRBJ2-5; TRBD1 is a possible D gene (5 bases). CDR3 length: 14 amino acids. Trimming took off 4 bases at V and 5 bases at J, with 14 bases between the two ends. Germline-derived CDR1 and CDR2 are MNHNS and SASEGT. The CDR3 DNA reads TGTGCCAGCAGTGGGGTCAGGGCTTCGGAGACCCAGTACTTC. It codes for CASSGVRASETQYF.

The CDR3 bases are TGTGCCAGTAGACCACAGGGACCTAATGAAAAACTGTTTTTT. Protein product: CASRPQGPNEKLFF. The chain has TRBV19 and TRBJ1-4, with a possible D match to TRBD1 (6 bases). Germline CDR1 reads LNHDA; CDR2 reads SQIVND (reference sequence). V gave up 6 bases and J gave up 3 bases, with 11 bases separating them. The CDR3 spans 14 residues.

V gene TRBV7-9 combines with J gene TRBJ2-1; D gene uncertain. Germline V CDR1 and CDR2: SEHNR, FQNEAQ (reference sequence). The ends were cut back, 5 bases at V and 12 bases at J, with 17 bases in the middle. CDR3 length equals 13 residues. Here the CDR3 DNA reads TGTGCCAGCAGCACCGATAGTACTGGTGGGCAGTTCTTC. Protein: CASSTDSTGGQFF.

Worth noting for this clone: Other nucleotide sequences in the sample specify the same CDR3. The chain employs TRBV6-1 and TRBJ2-3, with D unresolved. The CDR3 consists of 13 residues. Germline CDR1 is MNHNS and CDR2 is SASEGT. Deletions cut 4 bases from V and 4 bases from J, with 9 bases between. This CDR3 is CASSATRPDTQYF. The CDR3 DNA sequence: TGTGCCAGCAGTGCGACGCGGCCAGATACGCAGTATTTT.

The chain has TRBV6-5 and TRBJ2-5; TRBD1 agrees at 8 bases. This CDR3 spans 13 amino acids. V lost 6 bases to trimming and J lost 5 bases; unmatched junction nucleotides: 5. Germline V gives CDR1 MNHEY, CDR2 SVGAGI. The CDR3 sequence: CASSRRGLETQYF. The DNA of the CDR3 is TGTGCCAGCAGCCGCAGGGGGCTGGAGACCCAGTACTTC.